The rows below give T cell receptor beta chains drawn from one sample of a study of glioma-infiltrating T cells. In TCRdb, the multiplex PCR reads were re-called with MiXCR into one record per CDR3 protein. The sample has approximately 40,000 distinct CDR3 sequences, approximately 20% seen once. Sequencing was carried out using glioma tissue, nonneoplastic brain tissue, or PBMCs (not recorded which). The receptor set was obtained from a human donor with low-grade glioma or glioblastoma, undergoing nonglioma brain surgery, or in good health (not recorded which). Each CDR3 is given with its conserved first and last residue. The D gene is left open where the match is weak. Clone size is shown for a subset of rows, as once, few, many or a class of expanded clone.

>-|many|17|TRBJ2-6|TRBV28
CASSVPPPGPGANVLTF
TGTGCCAGCAGTGTACCCCCCCCGGGCCCTGGGGCCAACGTCCTGACTTTC
>TRBD1|-|17|TRBJ2-3|TRBV19
CASSIDPAGGGTDTQYF
TGTGCCAGTAGTATAGATCCCGCAGGGGGCGGGACAGATACGCAGTATTTT
>-|many|16|TRBJ2-1|TRBV7-9
CASSIPDRTPYNEQFF
TGTGCCAGCAGCATACCGGACCGAACCCCCTACAATGAGCAGTTCTTC
>TRBD2|many|16|TRBJ2-7|TRBV28
CASSTSNLAETGEQYF
TGTGCCAGCAGTACCTCCAATCTAGCGGAGACCGGCGAGCAGTACTTC
>-|-|13|TRBJ2-7|TRBV12-3/TRBV12-4
CASSYRRTYEQYF
TGTGCCAGCAGTTATCGGCGGACCTACGAGCAGTACTTC
>-|-|14|TRBJ1-1|TRBV4-1
CVNSQDSLNTEAFF
TGCGTCAACAGCCAAGATTCGTTGAACACTGAAGCTTTCTTT
>TRBD1|many|16|TRBJ1-1|TRBV28
CASSLFGTGVSTEAFF
TGTGCCAGCAGTTTATTCGGGACAGGGGTATCCACTGAAGCTTTCTTT
>TRBD2|many|15|TRBJ2-7|TRBV20-1
CSARVLREGSYEQYF
TGCAGTGCTAGAGTGTTGCGGGAGGGCTCCTACGAGCAGTACTTC
>-|-|14|TRBJ2-5|TRBV12-3/TRBV12-4
CASSLLGEQETQYF
TGTGCCAGCAGTTTGCTAGGAGAGCAAGAGACCCAGTACTTC
>TRBD1|many|15|TRBJ2-7|TRBV11-2
CASSSLRDRGNEQYF
TGTGCCAGCAGCTCCCTTAGGGACAGGGGGAACGAGCAGTACTTC
>-|-|11|TRBJ2-3|TRBV12-3/TRBV12-4
CASSLFNTQYF
TGTGCCAGCAGTTTATTCAATACGCAGTATTTT
>TRBD2|few|15|TRBJ2-1|TRBV5-4
CASSELAGHYNEQFF
TGTGCCAGCAGCGAACTAGCGGGGCACTACAATGAGCAGTTCTTC
>TRBD2|many|17|TRBJ2-3|TRBV28
CASSSPNSGGGTDTQYF
TGTGCCAGCAGTTCCCCCAATAGCGGGGGTGGGACAGATACGCAGTATTTT
>-|many|13|TRBJ2-1|TRBV3-1
CASSHYVNNEQFF
TGTGCCAGCAGCCACTACGTTAACAATGAGCAGTTCTTC
>-|many|17|TRBJ2-3|TRBV20-1
CSARDHGVSPLADTQYF
TGCAGTGCTAGAGATCATGGGGTGTCTCCCCTAGCAGATACGCAGTATTTT
>TRBD1|many|14|TRBJ1-1|TRBV12-3/TRBV12-4
CASSPGTGGPEAFF
TGTGCCAGCAGCCCCGGGACAGGGGGACCTGAAGCTTTCTTT
>-|medium-sized|14|TRBJ1-1|TRBV15
CATSTRGGGPEAFF
TGTGCCACCAGCACCAGAGGAGGAGGCCCTGAAGCTTTCTTT
>-|-|12|TRBJ1-2|TRBV29-1
CSVETAEDGYTF
TGCAGCGTTGAGACAGCTGAAGATGGCTACACCTTC
>-|many|12|TRBJ2-3|TRBV5-1
CASSPAGLTQYF
TGCGCCAGCAGCCCTGCCGGGCTTACGCAGTATTTT
>TRBD2|many|14|TRBJ2-1|TRBV2
CASTRLAGDNEQFF
TGTGCCAGCACCCGACTAGCGGGGGACAATGAGCAGTTCTTC
>TRBD2|many|14|TRBJ2-1|TRBV2
CASSRLAGYNEQFF
TGTGCCAGCAGTAGACTAGCGGGGTACAATGAGCAGTTCTTC
>-|many|14|TRBJ1-5|TRBV27
CASSLRESNQPQHF
TGTGCCAGCAGTCTTAGGGAAAGCAATCAGCCCCAGCATTTT
>-|many|11|TRBJ1-2|TRBV2
CARNDNYGYTF
TGTGCCAGAAACGACAACTATGGCTACACCTTC
>TRBD1|-|15|TRBJ2-1|TRBV3-1
CASSPQTDRGREQFF
TGTGCCAGCAGCCCACAAACTGACAGGGGAAGGGAGCAGTTCTTC
>TRBD1|many|14|TRBJ2-4|TRBV7-9
CASSPGQGENIQYF
TGTGCCAGCAGCCCGGGACAGGGTGAAAACATTCAGTACTTC
>-|many|15|TRBJ1-1|TRBV5-1
CASSPPERENTEAFF
TGCGCCAGCAGCCCTCCCGAGCGGGAAAACACTGAAGCTTTCTTT